This T cell receptor beta chain was sequenced for a study of T cell changes during pregnancy in multiple sclerosis (dated by TCRdb to between 2018 and 2020). As for the study more broadly: The study looked at changes in the T cell repertoire across pregnancy in women with multiple sclerosis.

The CDR3 measures 15 amino acids from cysteine to phenylalanine. Just the 45-base CDR3 DNA is kept, in frame starting at base 1. Per the germline V gene, MDHEN is the CDR1 and SYDVKM is the CDR2. Trimming removed 7 bases from V and 3 bases from J; the gene matches leave 7 bases unexplained. Comments on this clone: Its antigen is still unknown. No base qualities exist here, and no much larger clone lies one base off it.

Library method: the immunoSEQ multiplex PCR assay. In TCRdb, the immuneACCESS table is reduced to in-frame sequences with V and J assigned. These tables do not hold every clone; where another copy was compared, an unresolved V gene accounts for under half, and the others remain unexplained. The sample yields some 80,000 clones; roughly 90% were counted once. Of the sample, approximately 1% falls within the top ten clones. The clonotype comes from a female donor in good health, enrolled as a control in a pregnancy study. Material: peripheral blood, obtained in the first trimester of pregnancy. Recombination linked TRBV28 to TRBJ2-3, with 10 bases in between that match TRBD1. The DNA is as follows: TGTGCCAGCAACCAAGACAGGGGGCGGACAGATACGCAGTATTTT. Its translation is CASNQDRGRTDTQYF.